This T cell receptor (beta chain) derives from a study of beta chain features in type 1 diabetes. Study in general: Patients were similar to healthy donors in age and gender (as well as in cell yields). Broader study findings: Relative to healthy donors, patients appeared to have naive, central memory and Treg TCRB repertoires that were more similar. Across all four CD4+ subsets, people with type 1 diabetes showed modestly shorter TCRB CDR3s.

This clone occurred once. The antigen is not known. Sampling consisted of one heparinised blood draw per donor, averaging approximately 100 mL. Reverse transcribing all isolated RNA meant expressed TCRB transcripts were sequenced. There were millions of reads on average in the naive, central memory and regulatory T cell samples. Measured with immunoSEQ multiplex PCR; TCRdb has only the in-frame clones, and not every one. The data show under 300,000 clones, with roughly 13% seen just once and approximately 0.018% held by the top ten. The material sequenced was naive CD4+ T cells from blood. The TCR originated in a man aged 25 to 40 with type 1 diabetes.

Written as DNA, the CDR3 is TGTGCCAGCAGCTTAGCTAGTCCCCAGACCCAGTACTTC. It specifies CASSLASPQTQYF. The chain has TRBV7-8 and TRBJ2-5; D uncertain. The CDR3 is made up of 13 amino acids. The germline CDR1 and CDR2 sequences are SGHVS and FQNEAQ. V was pared by 0 bases and J by 6 bases, with 8 bases between. The full variable domain, in which reference TRBV7-8 and TRBJ2-5 provide the parts outside the CDR3, is GAGVSQSPRYKVAKRGQDVALRCDPISGHVSLFWYQQALGQGPEFLTYFQNEAQLDKSGLPSDRFFAERPEGSVSTLKIQRTQQEDSAVYLCASSLASPQTQYFGPGTRLLVL.